A single sample is the source of the 3 T cell receptor beta chains below, sequenced in a study of a mutant IDH1 vaccine in newly diagnosed glioma. These receptors have no known antigen. Only in-frame clones appear in the TCRdb table, and some are missing; sequencing was by immunoSEQ multiplex PCR. The sample includes 30,000 to 40,000 clones, around 77% seen only once; the top ten take 3.2%. The time point here: week 35, safety follow-up. The vaccine gave 300 ug of a 20-mer mutant IDH1 peptide subcutaneously per dose. The sample here was PBMCs, taken from a glioma patient whose treatment included an IDH1 peptide vaccine. These receptors were obtained from a middle-aged man with glioma. Some clones in this sample may be carry-over from other donors' samples.

V usage is TRBV5-1 and J usage is TRBJ2-7; 7 nucleotides match TRBD1. V was pared by 0 bases and J by 2 bases, with 5 bases of the junction left unmatched. The CDR3 is made up of 15 amino acids. Germline V gene sequence: CDR1 SGHRS, CDR2 YFSETQ. The CDR3 sequence: CASSLGQGSAYEQYF. DNA for the CDR3: TGCGCCAGCAGCTTGGGACAGGGTTCGGCCTACGAGCAGTACTTC.

This clone was counted once. This chain uses TRBV4-2 with TRBJ2-2; D possibly corresponds to TRBD2 (6 bases). V dropped 1 base and J dropped 5 bases, with 11 bases sitting between them. The germline V gene has CDR1 LGHNA and CDR2 YNFKEQ. This CDR3 has 15 amino acids. The CDR3 bases are TGTGCCAGCAGCCAAGGGGGACTCCATACCGGGGAGCTGTTTTTT. Its translation is CASSQGGLHTGELFF.

This sequence joins TRBV30 and TRBJ2-7; D gene unclear. The ends were cut back, 8 bases at V and 2 bases at J, with 16 bases in the middle. CDR3 size: 13 residues. Germline V CDR1 and CDR2: GTSNPN, SVGIG (reference sequence). CDR3 coding DNA: TGTGCCAGTATTAAAGGGCCAGCCTACGAGCAGTACTTC. Encoded protein: CASIKGPAYEQYF.